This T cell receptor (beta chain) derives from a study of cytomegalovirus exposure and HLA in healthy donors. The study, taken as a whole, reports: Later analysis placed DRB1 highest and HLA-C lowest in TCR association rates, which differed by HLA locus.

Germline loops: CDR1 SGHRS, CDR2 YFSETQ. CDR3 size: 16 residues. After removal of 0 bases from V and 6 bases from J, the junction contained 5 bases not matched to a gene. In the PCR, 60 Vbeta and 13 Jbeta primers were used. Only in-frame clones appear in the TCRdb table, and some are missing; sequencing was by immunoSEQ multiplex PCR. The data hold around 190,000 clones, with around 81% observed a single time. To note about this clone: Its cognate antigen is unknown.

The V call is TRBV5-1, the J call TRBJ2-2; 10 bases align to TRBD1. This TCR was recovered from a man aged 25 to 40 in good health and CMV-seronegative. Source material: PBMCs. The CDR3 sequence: CASSLVGTGVPGELFF. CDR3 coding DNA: TGCGCCAGCAGCTTGGTTGGGACAGGGGTCCCCGGGGAGCTGTTTTTT. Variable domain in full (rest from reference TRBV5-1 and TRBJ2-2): KAGVTQTPRYLIKTRGQQVTLSCSPISGHRSVSWYQQTPGQGLQFLFEYFSETQRNKGNFPGRFSGRQFSNSRSEMNVSTLELGDSALYLCASSLVGTGVPGELFFGEGSRLTVL.